This entry features one T cell receptor beta chain sequence. Its matching antigen is unknown. A deep-level run was used for the assay. The table came from immunoSEQ multiplex PCR; TCRdb's copy has only in-frame clones and leaves some out. Of about 1 million clones in the sample, 65% to 75% were seen once. Germline-derived CDR1 and CDR2 are SGHRS and YFSETQ. With 3 bases removed from V and 2 bases from J, the gap between germline ends came to 15 bases. The CDR3 has 15 amino acids. The source of the sample is a study of shared clonotypes between healthy human individuals. Study results and caveats: All-four-donor shared clonotypes had higher generation probabilities than non-shared clonotypes did.

Material for sequencing was memory CD4+ T cells sorted from blood. Described subset: CD45RA-negative fraction. This rearrangement joins TRBV5-1 to TRBJ2-7; possible D gene TRBD1, 7 bases. The clonotype was recovered from a man between 18 and 29 years old in good health. CDR3 amino acids: CASSSAGQRTYEQYF. In DNA, the CDR3 is TGCGCCAGCAGCTCGGCGGGACAGAGAACCTACGAGCAGTACTTC.